This T cell receptor beta chain originates from a study of post-analysis software for immune sequencing data. Study-wide results and limits: TRBV5-6, TRBV5-1 and TRBV20-1 were among five TRBV segments more frequent in patients than controls.

Trimming pared 7 bases from V and 12 bases from J, leaving 10 bases between. CDR1 is LNHDA, CDR2 SQIVND, per germline (reference sequence). CDR3 length: 10 amino acids. The TCR beta cDNA libraries contained unique molecular identifiers. The authors obtained roughly 550,000 cDNA molecules from about 0.94 to 9.7 million T cells. MiXCR was run by TCRdb on the PCR reads, yielding one entry per CDR3 protein. The sample shows approximately 630,000 distinct CDR3 sequences, roughly three fifths of them seen only once. With regard to this clonotype: What it binds is unknown.

This sequence was found in a girl aged 2 to 10 with multiple sclerosis. The chain combines TRBV19 with TRBJ2-1; no clear D gene. The source material was blood. CDR3 sequence reads: CASMGIWQFF. The CDR3 coding sequence is TGTGCCAGTATGGGAATTTGGCAGTTCTTC.